This T cell receptor beta chain was sequenced in a study of blood T cell repertoires in COVID-19. Study in general: PBMCs, B-cell-depleted T cells, or T cells provided the cDNA or gDNA that made up the material.

The assay was immunoSEQ multiplex PCR, and TCRdb's table has in-frame clones only and misses some. The data hold 250,000 to 400,000 clones, with more than 75% observed a single time. Per the germline V gene, CDR1 is MNHEY and CDR2 is SVGEGT. V lost 2 bases and J lost 7; bases outside the gene matches: 4. The CDR3 spans 14 residues. Participants, roughly 18 to 100 years old, spanned 25 or so US areas. The source material was PBMCs or T cells enriched from blood (not recorded which). The TCR was taken from a man in his fifties or sixties who had recovered from COVID-19. V and J are TRBV6-2 or TRBV6-3 and TRBJ2-3, with 9 positions matching TRBD2. DNA for the CDR3: TGTGCCAGCAGTTACGCGGGGGGGCTTAATACGCAGTATTTT. Its protein is CASSYAGGLNTQYF.